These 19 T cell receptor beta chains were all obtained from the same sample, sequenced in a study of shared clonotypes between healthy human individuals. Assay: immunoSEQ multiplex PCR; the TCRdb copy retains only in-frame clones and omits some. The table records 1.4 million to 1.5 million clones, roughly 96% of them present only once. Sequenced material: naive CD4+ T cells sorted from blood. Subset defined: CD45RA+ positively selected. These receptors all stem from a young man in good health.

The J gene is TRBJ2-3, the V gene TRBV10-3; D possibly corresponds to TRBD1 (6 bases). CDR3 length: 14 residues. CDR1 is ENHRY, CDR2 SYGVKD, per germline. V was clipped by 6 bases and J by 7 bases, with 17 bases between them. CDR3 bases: TGTGCCATCAGGGCTCGGGACACAGACCATACGCAGTATTTT. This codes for CAIRARDTDHTQYF.

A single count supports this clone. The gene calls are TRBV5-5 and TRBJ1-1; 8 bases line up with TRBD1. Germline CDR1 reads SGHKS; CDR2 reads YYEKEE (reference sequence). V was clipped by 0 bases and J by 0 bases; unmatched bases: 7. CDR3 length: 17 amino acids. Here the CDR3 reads CASSLGTGKVMNTEAFF. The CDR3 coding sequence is TGTGCCAGCAGCTTGGGGACAGGGAAAGTCATGAACACTGAAGCTTTCTTT. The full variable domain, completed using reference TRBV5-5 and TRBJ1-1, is DAGVTQSPTHLIKTRGQQVTLRCSPISGHKSVSWYQQVLGQGPQFIFQYYEKEERGRGNFPDRFSARQFPNYSSELNVNALLLGDSALYLCASSLGTGKVMNTEAFFGQGTRLTVV.

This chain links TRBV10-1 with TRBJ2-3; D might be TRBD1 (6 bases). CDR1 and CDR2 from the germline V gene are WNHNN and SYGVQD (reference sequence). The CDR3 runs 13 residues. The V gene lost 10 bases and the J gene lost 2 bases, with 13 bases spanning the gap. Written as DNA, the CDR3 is TGCGCCACCTCCGGACAGTTCACAGATACGCAGTATTTT. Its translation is CATSGQFTDTQYF.

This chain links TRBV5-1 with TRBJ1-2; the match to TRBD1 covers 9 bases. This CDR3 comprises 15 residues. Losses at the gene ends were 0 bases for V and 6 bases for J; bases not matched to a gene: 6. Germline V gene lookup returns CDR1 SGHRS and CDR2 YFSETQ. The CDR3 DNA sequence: TGCGCCAGCAGCTTGGGGGGACAGGGCGCCAATGGCTACACCTTC. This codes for CASSLGGQGANGYTF.

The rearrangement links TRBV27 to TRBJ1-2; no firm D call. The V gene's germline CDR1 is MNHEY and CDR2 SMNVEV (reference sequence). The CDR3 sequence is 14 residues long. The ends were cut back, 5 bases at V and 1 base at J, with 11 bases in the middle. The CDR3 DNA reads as TGTGCCAGCAGTACGCGACTTCATAACTATGGCTACACCTTC. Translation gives CASSTRLHNYGYTF.

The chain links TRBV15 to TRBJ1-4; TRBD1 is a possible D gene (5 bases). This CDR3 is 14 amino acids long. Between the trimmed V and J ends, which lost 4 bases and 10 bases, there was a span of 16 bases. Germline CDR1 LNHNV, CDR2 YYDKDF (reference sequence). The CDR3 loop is CATSTDSYRGKLFF. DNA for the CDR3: TGTGCCACCAGCACTGACAGTTACCGTGGAAAACTGTTTTTT.

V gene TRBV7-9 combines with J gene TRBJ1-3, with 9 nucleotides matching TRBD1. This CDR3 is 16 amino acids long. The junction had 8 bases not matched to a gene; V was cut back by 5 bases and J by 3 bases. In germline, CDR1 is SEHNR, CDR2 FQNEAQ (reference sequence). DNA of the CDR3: TGTGCCAGCAGCGAGGCCGGGACAGGGTTTGGAAACACCATATATTTT. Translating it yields CASSEAGTGFGNTIYF.

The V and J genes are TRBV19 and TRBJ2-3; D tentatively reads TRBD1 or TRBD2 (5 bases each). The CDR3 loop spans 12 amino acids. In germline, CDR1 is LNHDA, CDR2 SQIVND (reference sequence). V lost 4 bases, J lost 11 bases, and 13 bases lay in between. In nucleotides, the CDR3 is TGTGCCAGTAGTACCCTAGGGACGTGGCAGTATTTT. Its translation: CASSTLGTWQYF.

In DNA, the CDR3 is TGTGCCAGCAGCTTAAGCAGGGGTGGTGAAAAACTGTTTTTT. Translation gives CASSLSRGGEKLFF. The chain has TRBV11-2 and TRBJ1-4; a weak D match, TRBD1 (6 bases). The length of the CDR3 is 14 residues. The germline V gene has CDR1 SGHAT and CDR2 FQNNGV. Trimming removed 2 bases at V and 7 bases at J, with 11 bases between.

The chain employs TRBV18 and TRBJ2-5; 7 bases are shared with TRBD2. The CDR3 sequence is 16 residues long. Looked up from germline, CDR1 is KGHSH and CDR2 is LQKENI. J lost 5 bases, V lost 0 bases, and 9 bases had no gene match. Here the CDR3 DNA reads TGTGCCAGCTCACCACCTCTGGGGGGGTTTGGTGAGACCCAGTACTTC. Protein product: CASSPPLGGFGETQYF.

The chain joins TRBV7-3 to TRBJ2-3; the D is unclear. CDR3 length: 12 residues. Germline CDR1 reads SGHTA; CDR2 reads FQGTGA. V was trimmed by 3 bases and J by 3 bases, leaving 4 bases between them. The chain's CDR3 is CASSFLTDTQYF. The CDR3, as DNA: TGTGCCAGCAGCTTCTTAACAGATACGCAGTATTTT.

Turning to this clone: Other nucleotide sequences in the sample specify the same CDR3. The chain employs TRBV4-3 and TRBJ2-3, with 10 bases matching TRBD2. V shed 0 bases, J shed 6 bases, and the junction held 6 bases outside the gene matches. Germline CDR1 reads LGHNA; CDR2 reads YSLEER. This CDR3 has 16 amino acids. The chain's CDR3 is CASSQEGLAGADTQYF. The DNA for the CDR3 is TGCGCCAGCAGCCAAGAAGGGCTAGCGGGAGCCGATACGCAGTATTTT.

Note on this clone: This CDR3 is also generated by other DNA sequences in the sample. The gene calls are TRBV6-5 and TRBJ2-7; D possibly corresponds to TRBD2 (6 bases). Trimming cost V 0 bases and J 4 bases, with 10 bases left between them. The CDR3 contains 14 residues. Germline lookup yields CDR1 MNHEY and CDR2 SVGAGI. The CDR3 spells CASSYSGRSYEQYF. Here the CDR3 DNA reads TGTGCCAGCAGTTACTCCGGGAGATCTTACGAGCAGTACTTC.

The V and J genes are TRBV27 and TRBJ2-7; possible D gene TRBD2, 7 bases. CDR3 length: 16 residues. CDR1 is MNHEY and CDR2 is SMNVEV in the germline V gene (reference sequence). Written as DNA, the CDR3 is TGTGCTGCGGGGCGGGCGATGGGGGGGGCCTCCTACGAGCAGTACTTC. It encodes CAAGRAMGGASYEQYF.

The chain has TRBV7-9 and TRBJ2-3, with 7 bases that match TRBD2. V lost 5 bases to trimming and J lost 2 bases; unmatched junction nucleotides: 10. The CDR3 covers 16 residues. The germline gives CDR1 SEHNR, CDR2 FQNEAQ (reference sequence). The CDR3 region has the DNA TGTGCCAGCAGCACTAGCGCTAGCGACTACACAGATACGCAGTATTTT. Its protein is CASSTSASDYTDTQYF.

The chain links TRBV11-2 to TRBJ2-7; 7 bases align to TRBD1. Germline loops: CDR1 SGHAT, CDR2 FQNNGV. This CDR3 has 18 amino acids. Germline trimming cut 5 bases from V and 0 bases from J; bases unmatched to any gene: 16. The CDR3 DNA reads TGTGCCAGCAGCCCGTGGGTAGGGGGCAAGGGGAGCTCCTACGAGCAGTACTTC. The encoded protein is CASSPWVGGKGSSYEQYF.

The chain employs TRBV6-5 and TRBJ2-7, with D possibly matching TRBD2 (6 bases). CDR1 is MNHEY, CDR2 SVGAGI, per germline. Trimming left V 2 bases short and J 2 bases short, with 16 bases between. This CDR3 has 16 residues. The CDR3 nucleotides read TGTGCCAGCAGTTACAGGAGTCGGGGGTTTCCCTACGAGCAGTACTTC. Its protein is CASSYRSRGFPYEQYF.

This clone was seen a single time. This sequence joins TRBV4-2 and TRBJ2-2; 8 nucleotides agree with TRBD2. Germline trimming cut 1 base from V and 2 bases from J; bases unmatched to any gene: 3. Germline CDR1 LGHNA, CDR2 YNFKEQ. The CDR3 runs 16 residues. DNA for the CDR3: TGTGCCAGCAGCCAAGTAGCGGGACCTAACACCGGGGAGCTGTTTTTT. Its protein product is CASSQVAGPNTGELFF.

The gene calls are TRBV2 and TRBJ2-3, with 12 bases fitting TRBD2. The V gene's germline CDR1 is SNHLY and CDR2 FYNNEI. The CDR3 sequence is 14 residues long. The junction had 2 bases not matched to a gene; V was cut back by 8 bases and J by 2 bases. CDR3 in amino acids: CASGLAGITDTQYF. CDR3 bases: TGTGCCAGCGGACTAGCGGGGATCACAGATACGCAGTATTTT.